The rows below give T cell receptor beta chains drawn from one sample of a study of control samples from healthy donors and cancer patients. Repertoires were generated with immunoSEQ multiplex PCR, while TCRdb's copy carries only in-frame clones and drops some. The sample contains about 170,000 clones, just under 95% of which appear only once. The specimen was blood. The receptor set was obtained from a woman aged 55-69 years in good health. Each CDR3 is given with its conserved first and last residue. Fields, in order: clone size, J gene, D gene, V gene, CDR3 DNA, CDR3 protein. The D gene is left open where the match is weak. Part of the rows lack a size; the others show once, few, many or a class for expanded clones.

>.|TRBJ2-7|.|TRBV4-1
TGCGCCAGCAGCCGAGACGACAGCTCCTACGAGCAGTACTTC
CASSRDDSSYEQYF
>.|TRBJ1-2|.|TRBV2
TGTGCCAGCAAGGACGATGGCTACACCTTC
CASKDDGYTF
>.|TRBJ2-3|TRBD2|TRBV4-3
TGCGCCAGCAGCCCGCCCCCGACCAGCGGGGGGCGAGATACGCAGTATTTT
CASSPPPTSGGRDTQYF
>.|TRBJ2-3|TRBD2|TRBV18
TGTGCCAGCTCACCGAATTTAGCGGGGGGCAATACAGATACGCAGTATTTT
CASSPNLAGGNTDTQYF
>.|TRBJ1-4|.|TRBV5-4
TGTGCCAGCAGCTTGGGGGGGGCGGGGGAAAAACTGTTTTTT
CASSLGGAGEKLFF
>once|TRBJ1-1|.|TRBV5-1
TGCGCCAGCAGCTATTCCGGGAGGAACACTGAAGCTTTCTTT
CASSYSGRNTEAFF
>.|TRBJ1-2|.|TRBV7-2
TGTGCCAGCAGCTTAGATGGGCAGAACTATGGCTACACCTTC
CASSLDGQNYGYTF
>.|TRBJ2-3|.|TRBV12-5
TGTGCTAGTGTCTCCCCCCACGGGAACACAGATACGCAGTATTTT
CASVSPHGNTDTQYF
>.|TRBJ2-2|TRBD2|TRBV27
TGTGCCAGCACGGCTTTTAGCGGGGTGACCGGGGAGCTGTTTTTT
CASTAFSGVTGELFF
>.|TRBJ1-1|.|TRBV30
TGTGCCTGGAGTGTACCCCCCCAAAGGCCTGAAGCTTTCTTT
CAWSVPPQRPEAFF
>.|TRBJ1-5|.|TRBV6-2/TRBV6-3
TGTGCCAGCAGTTACTCGTTAGGCAATCAGCCCCAGCATTTT
CASSYSLGNQPQHF
>once|TRBJ1-4|.|TRBV6-6
TGTGCCAGCAGTCCAGTAGGGGGGGAAAAACTGTTTTTT
CASSPVGGEKLFF
>.|TRBJ2-7|.|TRBV6-2/TRBV6-3
TGTGCCAGCAGTTTTTGGGAGAACCCAACCTACGAGCAGTACTTC
CASSFWENPTYEQYF
>.|TRBJ1-2|.|TRBV19
TGTGCCAGTAGTATAGACGGGGTCTATGGCTACACCTTC
CASSIDGVYGYTF